What follows are 18 T cell receptor beta chains derived from one specimen sequenced in a study of patients and donors after allogeneic stem cell transplantation. MiXCR, run by TCRdb on the RT-PCR reads, gives a single entry per CDR3 protein. The sample comprises 190,000 or so distinct CDR3 sequences, 38% of which are singletons, and roughly 11% rests with the top ten. The sequencing input was blood, either unsorted or a sorted T cell fraction (not recorded which). The source of these receptors is a human donor who was either an allogeneic HSCT recipient or a stem cell or donor lymphocyte infusion donor (not recorded which). It is not recorded whose cells these are; they may come from a transplant donor.

This clonotype was counted between two and nine times. This rearrangement joins TRBV7-2 to TRBJ2-1; D gene unclear. Trimming took 2 bases from V and 4 from J, leaving 6 bases between them. Germline values: CDR1 SGHTA, CDR2 FQGNSA. The CDR3 is 13 residues long. The chain's CDR3 is CASSLSQYNEQFF. CDR3 DNA sequence: TGTGCCAGCAGCTTAAGTCAGTACAATGAGCAGTTCTTC.

The V gene is TRBV5-8, the J gene TRBJ2-2, with a weak D call TRBD1 (7 bases). Germline CDR1 reads SGHTS; CDR2 reads YDEGEE. Trimming removed 4 bases from V and 2 bases from J, with 18 bases in between. There are 17 residues in the CDR3. The CDR3 is CASSRRGLPLNTGELFF. CDR3 coding DNA: TGTGCCAGCAGCCGGAGGGGGCTACCCTTAAACACCGGGGAGCTGTTTTTT.

The chain couples TRBV12-3 or TRBV12-4 to TRBJ1-1; tentatively, D is TRBD1 (6 bases). V shed 7 bases and J shed 6 bases, with 18 bases lying between them. The CDR3 totals 14 residues. The CDR3, as DNA: TGTGCCAGCACTTTTCGGGGGGGCTCGGCTGAAGCTTTCTTT. Residues: CASTFRGGSAEAFF.

V usage is TRBV27 and J usage is TRBJ2-2, with D hard to call. The CDR3 loop spans 16 amino acids. V lost 1 base, J lost 0 bases, and 9 bases lay in between. Germline V CDR1 and CDR2: MNHEY, SMNVEV (reference sequence). Here the CDR3 reads CASSLYETANTGELFF. The CDR3 DNA reads TGTGCCAGCAGTTTATACGAGACCGCGAACACCGGGGAGCTGTTTTTT.

The CDR3 here is CASSAEGAENTIYF. CDR3 DNA: TGTGCCAGCAGCGCAGAGGGGGCTGAAAACACCATATATTTT. This chain uses TRBV27 with TRBJ1-3; 7 bases fit TRBD1. V lost 6 bases to trimming and J lost 6 bases; unmatched junction nucleotides: 8. Germline-derived CDR1 and CDR2 are MNHEY and SMNVEV (reference sequence). This CDR3 comprises 14 residues.

The chain employs TRBV20-1 and TRBJ2-7; TRBD2 might be the D (6 bases). The CDR3 has 13 residues. V shed 2 bases and J shed 3 bases, with 11 bases lying between them. Germline assignment: CDR1 DFQATT and CDR2 SNEGSKA (reference sequence). In DNA form, the CDR3 reads TGCAGTGCTAGAACTATTAGCGGCTACGAGCAGTACTTC. Its translation: CSARTISGYEQYF.

V is TRBV11-3 and J is TRBJ1-1; D uncertain. The V gene's germline CDR1 is SGHNT and CDR2 YENEEA. This CDR3 region has 14 residues. Trimming took 5 bases from V and 4 from J, leaving 14 bases between them. This CDR3 is CASSPPGMGTEAFF. The CDR3 nucleotides read TGTGCCAGCAGCCCGCCGGGGATGGGCACTGAAGCTTTCTTT.

V gene TRBV4-2 combines with J gene TRBJ2-3; 8 bases fit TRBD1. V was clipped by 0 bases and J by 1 base; unmatched bases: 6. Germline V gene data show CDR1 as LGHNA and CDR2 as YNFKEQ. The CDR3 has 17 amino acids. CDR3 amino acids: CASSQDRTDRGTDTQYF. The CDR3 bases are TGTGCCAGCAGCCAAGACCGAACGGACAGGGGCACAGATACGCAGTATTTT.

A few counts support this clonotype. V is TRBV12-3 or TRBV12-4 and J is TRBJ1-1; D not resolved. The CDR3 has 11 residues. V lost 6 bases, J lost 10 bases, and 12 bases lay in between. The CDR3 coding sequence is TGTGCCAGCAGAAACCCGGGGAGAGCTTTCTTT. It is translated as CASRNPGRAFF.

This chain joins TRBV6-5 and TRBJ2-7, with D hard to call. This CDR3 has 13 amino acids. Trimming removed 2 bases at V and 0 bases at J, with 5 bases between. From germline, CDR1 is MNHEY and CDR2 SVGAGI. CDR3 nucleotides: TGTGCCAGCAGTTACGGCAACTCCTACGAGCAGTACTTC. It is translated as CASSYGNSYEQYF.

The chain combines TRBV14 with TRBJ1-6; D is undetermined. Germline CDR1 reads SGHDN; CDR2 reads FVKESK. This CDR3 comprises 12 residues. Trimming removed 0 bases from V and 12 bases from J, with 6 bases in between. The CDR3 region has the DNA TGTGCCAGCAGCCAAGAAAGTGGACCCCTCCACTTT. It encodes CASSQESGPLHF.

This clonotype turned up a few times. The chain recombines TRBV20-1 with TRBJ1-2; D gene uncertain. The germline V and J ends were trimmed by 1 base and 3 bases, with 9 bases remaining between them. The CDR3 is 13 residues long. CDR1 DFQATT and CDR2 SNEGSKA come from the germline V gene (reference sequence). CDR3 bases: TGCAGTGCTAGAGGGCACCGTGACTATGGCTACACCTTC. Translated, it gives CSARGHRDYGYTF.

This rearrangement joins TRBV5-4 to TRBJ1-1; D gene uncertain. The germline V gene encodes CDR1 SGHNT and CDR2 YYREEE (reference sequence). V was cut by 0 bases and J by 0 bases, with 9 bases left in between. The CDR3 contains 15 residues. In DNA, the CDR3 is TGTGCCAGCAGCTTGGAAGGCAGGCTGAACACTGAAGCTTTCTTT. Protein sequence: CASSLEGRLNTEAFF.

A few counts support this clonotype. The J gene is TRBJ2-1, the V gene TRBV6-1; 8 bases map to TRBD2. The CDR3 is 15 amino acids. V shed 5 bases, J shed 7 bases, and the junction held 10 bases outside the gene matches. Germline V gene sequence: CDR1 MNHNS, CDR2 SASEGT. CDR3 nucleotide sequence: TGTGCCAGCAGTCGAGCGGGGGAGGGTAGGAATGAGCAGTTCTTC. Translated: CASSRAGEGRNEQFF.

The chain employs TRBV12-3 or TRBV12-4 and TRBJ2-5, with no clear D. The CDR3 length is 14 residues. The ends were cut back, 3 bases at V and 5 bases at J, with 13 bases in the middle. The CDR3 DNA reads as TGTGCCAGCAGTTTTGGTGGCTTGGAGGAGACCCAGTACTTC. This sequence encodes CASSFGGLEETQYF.

The V and J genes are TRBV14 and TRBJ2-1, with D maybe TRBD1 (5 bases). V was shortened by 0 bases and J by 15 bases, with 9 bases between the two germline ends. This CDR3 is 11 amino acids long. CDR1 is SGHDN and CDR2 is FVKESK in the germline V gene. As DNA, the CDR3 is TGTGCCAGCAGCCAAGACTCAGGGTCGTTCTTC. Translated: CASSQDSGSFF.

The rearrangement joins TRBV9 to TRBJ2-7; D gene ambiguous. V was shortened by 4 bases and J by 2 bases, with 13 bases between the two germline ends. The CDR3 covers 14 residues. The germline V gene encodes CDR1 SGDLS and CDR2 YYNGEE. CDR3 DNA: TGTGCCAGCAGCACCACACCCACGACCTACGAGCAGTACTTC. This codes for CASSTTPTTYEQYF.

This clonotype came up a few times. The chain employs TRBV2 and TRBJ1-1; D remains unclear. This CDR3 has 13 amino acids. With 5 bases removed from V and 0 bases from J, the gap between germline ends came to 7 bases. Germline lookup yields CDR1 SNHLY and CDR2 FYNNEI. This chain's CDR3 is CASSPVLNTEAFF. The CDR3 DNA is TGTGCCAGCAGTCCGGTCTTGAACACTGAAGCTTTCTTT.